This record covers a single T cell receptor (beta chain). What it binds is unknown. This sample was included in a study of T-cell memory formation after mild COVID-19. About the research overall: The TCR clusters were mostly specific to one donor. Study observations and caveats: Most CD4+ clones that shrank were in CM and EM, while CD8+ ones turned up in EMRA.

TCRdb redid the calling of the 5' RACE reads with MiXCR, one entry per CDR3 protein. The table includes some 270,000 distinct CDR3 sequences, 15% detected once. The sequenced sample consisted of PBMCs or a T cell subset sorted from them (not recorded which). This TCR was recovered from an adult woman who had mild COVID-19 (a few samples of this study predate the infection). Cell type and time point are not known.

CDR3 DNA: TGCGCCAGCAGTCAATCCCCTGGGCCTTCCCGTTATAATCAGCCCCAGCATTTT. Amino acid sequence: CASSQSPGPSRYNQPQHF. The chain recombines TRBV23-1 with TRBJ1-5; D unresolved. TRBV23-1 is recorded as an ORF, its role being uncertain. V was shortened by 0 bases and J by 4 bases, with 19 bases between the two germline ends. There are 18 residues in the CDR3.